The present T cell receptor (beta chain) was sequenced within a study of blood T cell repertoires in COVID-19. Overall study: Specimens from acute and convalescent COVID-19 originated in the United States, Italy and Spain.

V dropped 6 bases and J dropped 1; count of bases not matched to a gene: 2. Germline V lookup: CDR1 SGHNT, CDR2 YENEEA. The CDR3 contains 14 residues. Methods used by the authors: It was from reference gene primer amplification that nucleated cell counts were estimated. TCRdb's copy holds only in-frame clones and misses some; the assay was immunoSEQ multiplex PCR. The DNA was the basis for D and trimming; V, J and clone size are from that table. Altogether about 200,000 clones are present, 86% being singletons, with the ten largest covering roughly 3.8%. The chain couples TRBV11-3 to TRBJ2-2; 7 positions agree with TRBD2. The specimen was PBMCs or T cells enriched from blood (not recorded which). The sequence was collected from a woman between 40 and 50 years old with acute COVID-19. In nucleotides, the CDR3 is TGTGCCAGCAGTCAGCGGGAGAACACCGGGGAGCTGTTTTTT. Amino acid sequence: CASSQRENTGELFF.